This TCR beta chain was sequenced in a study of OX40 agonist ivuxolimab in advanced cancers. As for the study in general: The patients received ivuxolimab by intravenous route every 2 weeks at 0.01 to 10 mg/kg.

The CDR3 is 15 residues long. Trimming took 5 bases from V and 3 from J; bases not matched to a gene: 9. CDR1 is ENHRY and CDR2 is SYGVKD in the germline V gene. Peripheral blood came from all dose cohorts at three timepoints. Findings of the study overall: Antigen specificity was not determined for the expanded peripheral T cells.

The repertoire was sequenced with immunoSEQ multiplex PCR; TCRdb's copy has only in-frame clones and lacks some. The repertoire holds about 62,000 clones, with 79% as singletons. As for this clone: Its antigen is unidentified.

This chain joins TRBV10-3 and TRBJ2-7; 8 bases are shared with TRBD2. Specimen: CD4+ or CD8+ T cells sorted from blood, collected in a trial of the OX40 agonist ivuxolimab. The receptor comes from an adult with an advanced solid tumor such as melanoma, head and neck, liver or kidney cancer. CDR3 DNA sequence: TGTGCCATCAGTCAGAGGATTAGCGGGGACTACGAGCAGTACTTC. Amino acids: CAISQRISGDYEQYF.